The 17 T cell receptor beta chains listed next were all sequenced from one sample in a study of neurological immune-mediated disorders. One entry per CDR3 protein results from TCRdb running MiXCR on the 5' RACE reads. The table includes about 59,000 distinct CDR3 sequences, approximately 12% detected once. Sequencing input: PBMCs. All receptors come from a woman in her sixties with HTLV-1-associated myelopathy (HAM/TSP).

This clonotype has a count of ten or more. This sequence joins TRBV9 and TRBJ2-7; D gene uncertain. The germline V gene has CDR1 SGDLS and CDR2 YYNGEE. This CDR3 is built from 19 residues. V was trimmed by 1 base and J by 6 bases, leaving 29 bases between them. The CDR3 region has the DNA TGTGCCAGCAGCGTACGATCACCCCGCCCTAGGAAGCCCAACTGCGAGCAGTACTTC. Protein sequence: CASSVRSPRPRKPNCEQYF.

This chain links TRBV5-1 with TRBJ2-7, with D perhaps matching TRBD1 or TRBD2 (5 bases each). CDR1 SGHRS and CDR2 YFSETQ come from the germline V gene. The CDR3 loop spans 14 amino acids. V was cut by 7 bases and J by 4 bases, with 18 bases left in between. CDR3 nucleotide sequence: TGCGCCAGCGCCCGGGACGTACTTTCTTACGAGCAGTACTTC. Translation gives CASARDVLSYEQYF.

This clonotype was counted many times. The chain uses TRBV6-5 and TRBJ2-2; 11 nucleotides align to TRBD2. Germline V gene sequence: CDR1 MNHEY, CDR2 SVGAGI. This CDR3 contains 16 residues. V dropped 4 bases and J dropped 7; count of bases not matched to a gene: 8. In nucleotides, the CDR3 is TGTGCCAGCAGTTCCTCTCGACTAGCGGGACTCGGGGAGCTGTTTTTT. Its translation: CASSSSRLAGLGELFF.

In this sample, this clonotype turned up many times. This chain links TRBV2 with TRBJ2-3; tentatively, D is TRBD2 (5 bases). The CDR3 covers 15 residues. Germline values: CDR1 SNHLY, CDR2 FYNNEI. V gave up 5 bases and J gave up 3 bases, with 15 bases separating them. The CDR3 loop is CASSQKNRGTDTQYF. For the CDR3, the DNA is TGTGCCAGCAGTCAGAAGAACCGGGGAACAGATACGCAGTATTTT.

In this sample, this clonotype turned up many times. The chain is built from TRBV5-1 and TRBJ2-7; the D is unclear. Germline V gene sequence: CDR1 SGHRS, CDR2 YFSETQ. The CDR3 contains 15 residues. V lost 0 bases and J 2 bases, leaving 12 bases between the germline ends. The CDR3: CASSLVLGNPYEQYF. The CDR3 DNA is TGCGCCAGCAGCTTGGTATTAGGGAATCCCTACGAGCAGTACTTC.

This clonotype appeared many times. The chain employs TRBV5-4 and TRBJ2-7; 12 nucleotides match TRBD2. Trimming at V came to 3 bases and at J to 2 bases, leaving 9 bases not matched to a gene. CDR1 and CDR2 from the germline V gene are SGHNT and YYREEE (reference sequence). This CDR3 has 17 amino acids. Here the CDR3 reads CASSYGLAGKPTYEQYF. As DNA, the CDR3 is TGTGCCAGCAGCTACGGACTAGCGGGGAAACCTACCTACGAGCAGTACTTC.

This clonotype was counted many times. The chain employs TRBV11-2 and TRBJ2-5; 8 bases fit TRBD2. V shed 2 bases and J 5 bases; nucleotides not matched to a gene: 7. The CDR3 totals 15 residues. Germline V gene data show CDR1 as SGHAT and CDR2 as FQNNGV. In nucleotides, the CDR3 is TGTGCCAGCAGCTTAACTAGCGGCATATGGGAGACCCAGTACTTC. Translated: CASSLTSGIWETQYF.

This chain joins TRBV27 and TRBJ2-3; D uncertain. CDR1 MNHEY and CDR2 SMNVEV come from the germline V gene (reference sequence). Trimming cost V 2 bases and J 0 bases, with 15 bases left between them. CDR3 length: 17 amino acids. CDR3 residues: CASSLLPPSLSTDTQYF. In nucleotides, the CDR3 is TGTGCCAGCAGTTTACTACCACCAAGCCTTAGCACAGATACGCAGTATTTT.

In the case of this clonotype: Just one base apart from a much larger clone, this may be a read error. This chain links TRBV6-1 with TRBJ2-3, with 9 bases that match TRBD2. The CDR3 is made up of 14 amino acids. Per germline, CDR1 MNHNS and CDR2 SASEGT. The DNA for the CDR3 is TGTGTCAGCACAGCGGGAGGACTAGGAAATACGCAGTATTTT. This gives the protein CVSTAGGLGNTQYF.

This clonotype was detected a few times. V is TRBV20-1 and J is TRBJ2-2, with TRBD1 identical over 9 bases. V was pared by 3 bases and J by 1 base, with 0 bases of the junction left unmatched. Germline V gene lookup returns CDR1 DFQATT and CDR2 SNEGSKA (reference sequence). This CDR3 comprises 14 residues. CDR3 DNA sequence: TGCAGTGCTAGGGGACAGGGGAACACCGGGGAGCTGTTTTTT. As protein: CSARGQGNTGELFF.

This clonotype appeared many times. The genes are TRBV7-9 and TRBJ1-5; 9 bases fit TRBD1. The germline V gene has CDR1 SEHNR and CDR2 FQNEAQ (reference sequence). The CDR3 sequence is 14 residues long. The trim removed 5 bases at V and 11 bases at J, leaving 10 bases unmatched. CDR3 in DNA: TGTGCCAGCAGCCCCGGGACAGGGCAGAGGTCCCAGCATTTT. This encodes CASSPGTGQRSQHF.

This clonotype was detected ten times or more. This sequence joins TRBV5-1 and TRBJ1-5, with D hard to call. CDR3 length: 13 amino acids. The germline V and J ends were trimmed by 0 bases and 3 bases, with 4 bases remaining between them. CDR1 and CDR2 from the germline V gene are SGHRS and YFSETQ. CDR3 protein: CASSLGINQPQHF. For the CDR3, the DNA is TGCGCCAGCAGCTTGGGTATCAATCAGCCCCAGCATTTT.

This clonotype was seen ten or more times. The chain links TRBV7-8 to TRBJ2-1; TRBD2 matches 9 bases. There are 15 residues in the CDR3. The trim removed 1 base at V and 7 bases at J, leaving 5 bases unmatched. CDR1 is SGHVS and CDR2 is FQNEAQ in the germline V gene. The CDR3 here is CASSLESGRYNEQFF. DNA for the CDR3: TGTGCCAGCAGCTTAGAAAGCGGGAGGTATAATGAGCAGTTCTTC.

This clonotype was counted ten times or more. As DNA, the CDR3 is TGCGCCAGCAGTGGGTTAGGGGATGTTTATGGGAACATGGATACGCAGTATTTT. Translated: CASSGLGDVYGNMDTQYF. The chain is built from TRBV10-1 and TRBJ2-3, with D maybe TRBD1 (5 bases). The germline V and J ends were trimmed by 4 bases and 6 bases, with 26 bases remaining between them. The CDR3 has 18 amino acids. Germline CDR1 is WNHNN and CDR2 is SYGVQD (reference sequence).

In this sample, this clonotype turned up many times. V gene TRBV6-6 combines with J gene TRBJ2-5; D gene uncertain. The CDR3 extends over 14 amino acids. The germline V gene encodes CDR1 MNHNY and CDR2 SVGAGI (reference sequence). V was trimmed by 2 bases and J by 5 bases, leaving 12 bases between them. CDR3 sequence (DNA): TGTGCCAGCAGTTACCCGCTGGCGAGCGAGACCCAGTACTTC. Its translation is CASSYPLASETQYF.

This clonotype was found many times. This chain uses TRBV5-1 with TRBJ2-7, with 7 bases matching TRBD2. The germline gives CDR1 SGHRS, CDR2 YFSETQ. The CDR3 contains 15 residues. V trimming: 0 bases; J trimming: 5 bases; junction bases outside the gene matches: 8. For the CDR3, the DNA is TGCGCCAGCAGCTTGGAAGCGGGAAGTTTGGACGAGCAGTACTTC. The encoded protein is CASSLEAGSLDEQYF.

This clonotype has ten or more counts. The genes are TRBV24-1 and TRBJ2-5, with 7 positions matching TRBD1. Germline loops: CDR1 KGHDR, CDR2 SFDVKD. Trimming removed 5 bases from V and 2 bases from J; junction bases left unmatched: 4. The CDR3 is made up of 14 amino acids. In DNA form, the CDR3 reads TGTGCCACCAGTGTTCCGGGACAGCAAGAGACCCAGTACTTC. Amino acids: CATSVPGQQETQYF.